A single sample is the source of the 5 T cell receptor beta chains below, sequenced in a study of T cells after yellow fever vaccination (dated by TCRdb to between 2018 and 2021). Sample treatment or condition, as interpreted from the label and publication: live attenuated yellow fever vaccine strain. The library was obtained by 5' RACE. These reads were obtained on an Illumina HiSeq 2500. In TCRdb, the public reads were trimmed at Q25 with fastp and aligned with MiXCR, with productive beta chains retained. CDR3 protein sequences are deduplicated, and each keeps its most common genes and DNA. The sample has about 73,000 distinct CDR3 sequences on record, roughly 8% of them singletons. The ten largest clones represent 41% of the sample. The specimen comprised CD8+ T cells sorted from PBMCs, sampled on the day of the yellow fever booster vaccination. These receptors originate from a man aged 25-45 years who received the YFV17D yellow fever vaccine.

Only a few counts were recorded for this clonotype. Here the CDR3 reads CASSSLAGGSPYNEQFF. In DNA, the CDR3 is TGTGCCAGCAGTTCCCTAGCGGGAGGTAGCCCCTACAATGAGCAGTTCTTC. The rearrangement uses TRBV12-3 or TRBV12-4 and TRBJ2-1; TRBD2 matches at 11 bases. Germline trimming cut 4 bases from V and 2 bases from J; bases unmatched to any gene: 7. The CDR3 extends over 17 amino acids.

The chain uses TRBV3-1 and TRBJ2-2; D unresolved. This CDR3 has 15 residues. The germline V gene has CDR1 LGHDT and CDR2 YNNKEL (reference sequence). With 6 bases removed from V and 2 bases from J, the gap between germline ends came to 13 bases. The CDR3 protein is CASSRVTDNTGELFF. DNA of the CDR3: TGTGCCAGCAGTCGGGTGACGGATAACACCGGGGAGCTGTTTTTT.

In this sample, this clonotype turned up a few times. The rearrangement uses TRBV29-1 and TRBJ2-2; D is perhaps TRBD1 or TRBD2 (5 bases each). This CDR3 comprises 11 residues. Germline values: CDR1 SQVTM, CDR2 ANQGSEA. V was clipped by 5 bases and J by 5 bases, with 6 bases between them. The CDR3 sequence is CSVWGTGELFF. In DNA, the CDR3 is TGCAGCGTTTGGGGGACCGGGGAGCTGTTTTTT.

The chain carries TRBV27 and TRBJ2-7; 10 bases agree with TRBD2. Trimming cost V 6 bases and J 2 bases; bases outside gene matches: 4. Per germline, CDR1 MNHEY and CDR2 SMNVEV (reference sequence). The CDR3 has 14 residues. The CDR3 sequence is CASRPAGGAYEQYF. CDR3 DNA sequence: TGTGCCAGCAGGCCAGCGGGAGGGGCCTACGAGCAGTACTTC.

This clonotype was seen a handful of times. J is TRBJ2-7 and V is TRBV4-1; no definite D call. Trimming removed 4 bases at V and 5 bases at J, with 12 bases between. Germline V lookup: CDR1 MGHRA, CDR2 YSYEKL. The CDR3 is 13 residues long. Here the CDR3 DNA reads TGCGCCAGCAGCCCCCTTGACACGGACGAGCAGTACTTC. Translation gives CASSPLDTDEQYF.